The 7 T cell receptor beta chains in this list originate from one sample, sequenced in a study of blood T cell repertoires in COVID-19. The method was immunoSEQ multiplex PCR; TCRdb's version includes in-frame clones alone and lacks a portion of them. This sample has 310,000 or so clones, with roughly 92% found just once. Source material: peripheral blood. These receptor sequences come from a young woman with COVID-19, enrolled during active disease.

With regard to this clone: This specimen includes other DNA sequences encoding the same CDR3. V and J are TRBV29-1 and TRBJ1-2, with 7 bases aligning to TRBD1. The trim removed 6 bases at V and 4 bases at J, leaving 2 bases unmatched. This CDR3 has 11 amino acids. Germline values: CDR1 SQVTM, CDR2 ANQGSEA. CDR3 region: CSVWTGYGYTF. The CDR3 DNA follows: TGCAGCGTATGGACAGGCTATGGCTACACCTTC.

The chain recombines TRBV24-1 with TRBJ2-1; 16 bases fit TRBD2. Germline loops: CDR1 KGHDR, CDR2 SFDVKD. The CDR3 contains 18 residues. With V trimmed by 2 bases and J by 5 bases, 5 bases remained unmatched. CDR3 nucleotides: TGTGCCACCAGTGATTCGGGACTAGCGGGAGGGAGTAACAATGAGCAGTTCTTC. This encodes CATSDSGLAGGSNNEQFF.

J is TRBJ2-7 and V is TRBV9, with 10 bases lining up with TRBD1. Germline V gene sequence: CDR1 SGDLS, CDR2 YYNGEE. This CDR3 spans 15 amino acids. V was clipped by 1 base and J by 2 bases; unmatched bases: 3. The CDR3 bases are TGTGCCAGCAGCGTATCCGGGACAGGGGCCTACGAGCAGTACTTC. Translation: CASSVSGTGAYEQYF.

The gene calls are TRBV18 and TRBJ2-5; TRBD2 matches 11 bases. The J segment lost 4 bases and the V segment lost 2 bases, leaving 6 bases of the junction unmatched. The CDR3 consists of 16 residues. Germline V lookup: CDR1 KGHSH, CDR2 LQKENI. CDR3 sequence: CASSPKGLAGGETQYF. The CDR3 DNA sequence: TGTGCCAGCTCACCAAAGGGGCTAGCGGGAGGAGAGACCCAGTACTTC.

V and J are TRBV28 and TRBJ1-4, with D perhaps matching TRBD1 (6 bases). Trimming stripped 1 base from V and 6 bases from J, with 24 bases between. The CDR3 covers 19 residues. Germline CDR1 MDHEN, CDR2 SYDVKM. The CDR3 DNA reads as TGTGCCAGCAGTTTATCGTCTGGGTGGGGGGGCTACTCCTATGAAAAACTGTTTTTT. Amino acid sequence: CASSLSSGWGGYSYEKLFF.

The gene calls are TRBV7-9 and TRBJ2-7; weak D call: TRBD2 (6 bases). V gave up 5 bases and J gave up 3 bases, with 17 bases separating them. The CDR3 extends over 15 amino acids. CDR1 and CDR2 (germline): SEHNR, FQNEAQ (reference sequence). CDR3 loop: CASSQVGEADYEQYF. The CDR3 DNA is TGTGCCAGCAGCCAGGTGGGGGAGGCAGACTACGAGCAGTACTTC.

This chain's CDR3 is CASTTGTGRFNNEQFF. The CDR3 nucleotides read TGTGCCAGTACCACCGGGACAGGGCGCTTTAACAATGAGCAGTTCTTC. The chain is built from TRBV19 and TRBJ2-1, with TRBD1 matching over 9 bases. Germline loops: CDR1 LNHDA, CDR2 SQIVND (reference sequence). The trim removed 7 bases at V and 5 bases at J, leaving 12 bases unmatched. The CDR3 is 16 amino acids. The full variable domain, completed using reference TRBV19 and TRBJ2-1, is DGGITQSPKYLFRKEGQNVTLSCEQNLNHDAMYWYRQDPGQGLRLIYYSQIVNDFQKGDIAEGYSVSREKKESFPLTVTSAQKNPTAFYLCASTTGTGRFNNEQFFGPGTRLTVL.